This T cell receptor (beta chain) was captured in a study of cytomegalovirus exposure and HLA in healthy donors. Findings and limits, study-wide: Upon later analysis, TCR association rates were observed to vary by HLA locus, being highest for DRB1 and lowest for HLA-C. In a later analysis, at a false discovery rate of 0.05, approximately 18,000 TCR beta sequences were associated with HLA alleles.

Primers for the PCR totalled 60 Vbeta and 13 Jbeta. Profiled with immunoSEQ multiplex PCR; TCRdb holds only in-frame clones, not every one. The sample yields around 77,000 clones, 70% to 80% seen once. CDR3 length: 13 amino acids. Germline V gene data show CDR1 as SGDLS and CDR2 as YYNGEE. The V end lost 1 base, the J end lost 2 bases, and 6 bases lay between the germline ends. About this clone: Its antigen remains unknown.

Sequenced material: PBMCs. The V call is TRBV9, the J call TRBJ1-2; no clear D. This TCR derives from a man aged 35-49 years in good health and CMV-seronegative. This CDR3 is CASSVMSNYGYTF. CDR3 nucleotide sequence: TGTGCCAGCAGCGTAATGAGCAACTATGGCTACACCTTC.